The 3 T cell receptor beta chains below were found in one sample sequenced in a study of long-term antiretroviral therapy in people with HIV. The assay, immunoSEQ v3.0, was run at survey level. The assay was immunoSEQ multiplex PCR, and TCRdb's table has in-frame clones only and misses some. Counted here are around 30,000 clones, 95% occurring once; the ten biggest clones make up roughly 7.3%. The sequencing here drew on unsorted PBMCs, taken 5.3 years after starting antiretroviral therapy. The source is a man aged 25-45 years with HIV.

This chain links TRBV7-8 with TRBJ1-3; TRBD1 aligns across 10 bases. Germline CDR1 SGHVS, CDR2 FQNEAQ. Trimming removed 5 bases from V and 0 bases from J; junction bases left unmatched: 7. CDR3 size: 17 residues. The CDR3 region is CASSGHRDRGSGNTIYF. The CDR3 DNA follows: TGTGCCAGCAGCGGACACCGGGACAGGGGCTCTGGAAACACCATATATTTT.

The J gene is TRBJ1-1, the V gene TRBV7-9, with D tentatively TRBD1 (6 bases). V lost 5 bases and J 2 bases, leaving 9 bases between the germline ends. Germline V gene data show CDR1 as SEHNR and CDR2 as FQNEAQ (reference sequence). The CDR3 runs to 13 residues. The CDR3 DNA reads TGTGCCAGCAGCACACAGGGTAACACTGAAGCTTTCTTT. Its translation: CASSTQGNTEAFF.

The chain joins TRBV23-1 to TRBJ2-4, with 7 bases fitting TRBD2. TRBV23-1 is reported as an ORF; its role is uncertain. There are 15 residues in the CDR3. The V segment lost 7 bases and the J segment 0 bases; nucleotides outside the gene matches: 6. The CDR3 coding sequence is TGCGCCAGCAAAAATCGGGGGGTAGCCAAAAACATTCAGTACTTC. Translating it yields CASKNRGVAKNIQYF.